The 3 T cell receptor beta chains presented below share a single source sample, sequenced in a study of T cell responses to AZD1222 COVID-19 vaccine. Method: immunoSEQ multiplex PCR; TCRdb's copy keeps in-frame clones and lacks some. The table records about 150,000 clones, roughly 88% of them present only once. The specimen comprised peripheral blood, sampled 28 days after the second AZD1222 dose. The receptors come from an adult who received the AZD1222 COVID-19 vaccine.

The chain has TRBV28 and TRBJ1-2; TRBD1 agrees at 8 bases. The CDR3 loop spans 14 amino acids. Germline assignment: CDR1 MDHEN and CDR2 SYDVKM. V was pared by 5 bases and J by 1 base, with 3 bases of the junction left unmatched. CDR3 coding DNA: TGTGCCAGCAGTGGGACAGGCGGTAACTATGGCTACACCTTC. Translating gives CASSGTGGNYGYTF.

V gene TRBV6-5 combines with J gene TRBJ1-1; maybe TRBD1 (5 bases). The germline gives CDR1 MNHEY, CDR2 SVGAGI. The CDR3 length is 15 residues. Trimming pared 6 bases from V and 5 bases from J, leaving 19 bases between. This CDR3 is CASSRKPQGKTEAFF. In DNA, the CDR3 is TGTGCCAGCAGCCGAAAGCCTCAGGGAAAGACTGAAGCTTTCTTT.

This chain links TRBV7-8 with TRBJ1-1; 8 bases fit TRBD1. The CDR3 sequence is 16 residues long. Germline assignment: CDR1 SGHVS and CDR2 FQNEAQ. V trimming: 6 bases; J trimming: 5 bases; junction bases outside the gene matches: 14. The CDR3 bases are TGTGCCAGCAGGGAGCGTCGTGGACAGGGTCGGACTGAAGCTTTCTTT. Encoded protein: CASRERRGQGRTEAFF.